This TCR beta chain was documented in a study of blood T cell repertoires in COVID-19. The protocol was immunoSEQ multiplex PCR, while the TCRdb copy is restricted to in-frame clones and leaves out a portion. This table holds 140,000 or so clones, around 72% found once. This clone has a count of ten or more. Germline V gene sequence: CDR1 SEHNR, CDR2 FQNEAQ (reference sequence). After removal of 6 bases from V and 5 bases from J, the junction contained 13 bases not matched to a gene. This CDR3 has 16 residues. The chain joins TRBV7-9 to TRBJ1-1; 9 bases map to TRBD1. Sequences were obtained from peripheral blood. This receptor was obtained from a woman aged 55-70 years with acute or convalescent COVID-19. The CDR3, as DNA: TGTGCCAGCAGTCATCCCGGGACAGGGAGGGGGACTGAAGCTTTCTTT. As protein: CASSHPGTGRGTEAFF. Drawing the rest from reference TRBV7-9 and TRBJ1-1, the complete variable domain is DTGVSQNPRHKITKRGQNVTFRCDPISEHNRLYWYRQTLGQGPEFLTYFQNEAQLEKSRLLSDRFSAERPKGSFSTLEIQRTEQGDSAMYLCASSHPGTGRGTEAFFGQGTRLTVV.